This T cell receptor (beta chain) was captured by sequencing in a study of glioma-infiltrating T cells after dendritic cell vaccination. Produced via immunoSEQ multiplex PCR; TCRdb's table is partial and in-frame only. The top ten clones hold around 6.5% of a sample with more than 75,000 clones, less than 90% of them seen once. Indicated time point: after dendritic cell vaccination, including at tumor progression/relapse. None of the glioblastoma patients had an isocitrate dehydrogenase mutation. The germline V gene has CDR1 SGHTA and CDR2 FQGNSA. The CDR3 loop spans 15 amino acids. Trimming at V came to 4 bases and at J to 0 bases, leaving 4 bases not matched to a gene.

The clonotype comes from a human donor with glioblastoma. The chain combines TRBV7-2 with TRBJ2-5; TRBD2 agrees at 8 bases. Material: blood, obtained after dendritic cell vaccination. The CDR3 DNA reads TGTGCCAGCAGCTCCTTAGCGGGAAACCAAGAGACCCAGTACTTC. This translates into CASSSLAGNQETQYF.